This record covers a single T cell receptor (beta chain). TCRdb's copy holds only in-frame clones and misses some; the assay was immunoSEQ multiplex PCR. Among more than 85,000 clones listed, 90% to 95% were seen once. This specimen belongs to a study of T cell changes during pregnancy in multiple sclerosis. Germline V CDR1 and CDR2: MNHNY, SVGAGI (reference sequence). The CDR3 runs 15 residues. Trimming cost V 5 bases and J 2 bases; bases outside gene matches: 6. V is TRBV6-6 and J is TRBJ2-1, with 7 bases identical to TRBD1. This sequence originates from a female donor with multiple sclerosis, enrolled in a pregnancy study. The specimen comprised peripheral blood, sampled before pregnancy. This chain's CDR3 is CASSPGQLTYNEQFF. CDR3 sequence (DNA): TGTGCCAGCAGTCCGGGACAGCTTACCTACAATGAGCAGTTCTTC.